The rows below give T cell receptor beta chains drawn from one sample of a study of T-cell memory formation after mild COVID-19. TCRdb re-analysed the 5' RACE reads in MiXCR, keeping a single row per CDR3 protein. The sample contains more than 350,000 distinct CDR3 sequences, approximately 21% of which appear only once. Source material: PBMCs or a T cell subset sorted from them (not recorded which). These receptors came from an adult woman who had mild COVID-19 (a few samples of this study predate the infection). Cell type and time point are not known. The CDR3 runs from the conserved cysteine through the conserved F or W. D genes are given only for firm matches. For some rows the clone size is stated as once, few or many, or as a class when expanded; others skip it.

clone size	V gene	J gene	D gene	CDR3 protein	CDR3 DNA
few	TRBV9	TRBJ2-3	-	CASSVTSLSSTDTQYF	TGTGCCAGCAGCGTTACAAGCCTTTCTAGCACAGATACGCAGTATTTT
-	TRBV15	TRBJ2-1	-	CATSNSLGAAWSNEQFF	TGTGCCACCAGCAACTCACTCGGGGCCGCATGGAGCAATGAGCAGTTCTTC
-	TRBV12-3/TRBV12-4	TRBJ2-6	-	CANRQSGANVLTF	TGTGCCAACAGGCAGTCTGGGGCCAACGTCCTGACTTTC
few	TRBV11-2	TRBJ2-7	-	CASSLDPREQYF	TGTGCCAGCAGTTTAGACCCGAGGGAGCAGTACTTC
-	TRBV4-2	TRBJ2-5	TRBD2	CASSQLQRGKGRETQYF	TGTGCCAGCAGCCAACTCCAGCGGGGGAAGGGCCGAGAGACCCAGTACTTC
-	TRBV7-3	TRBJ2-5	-	CASSELRGETQYF	TGTGCCAGCAGCGAACTCCGTGGGGAGACCCAGTACTTC
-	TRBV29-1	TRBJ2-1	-	CSGRGLGVSDEQFF	TGCAGCGGCAGGGGACTTGGGGTTTCGGATGAGCAGTTCTTC
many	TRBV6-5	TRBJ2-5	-	CASSYLGGAKETQYF	TGTGCCAGCAGTTACTTGGGGGGGGCCAAAGAGACCCAGTACTTC
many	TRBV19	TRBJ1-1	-	CASSLNRDTEAFF	TGTGCCAGTAGTCTAAACCGAGACACTGAAGCTTTCTTT
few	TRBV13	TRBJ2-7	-	CASSLGRGGAVDYEQYF	TGTGCCAGCAGCTTAGGCCGAGGGGGGGCCGTTGACTACGAGCAGTACTTC
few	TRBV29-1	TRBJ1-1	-	CSVEDLGSLGTEAFF	TGCAGCGTTGAAGACCTCGGGTCCTTGGGCACTGAAGCTTTCTTT
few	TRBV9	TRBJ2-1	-	CASSVALGAYNEQFF	TGTGCCAGCAGCGTAGCTCTTGGGGCTTACAATGAGCAGTTCTTC
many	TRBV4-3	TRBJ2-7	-	CASSQDLIRGVNEQYF	TGCGCCAGCAGCCAAGATCTTATACGAGGGGTCAACGAGCAGTACTTC
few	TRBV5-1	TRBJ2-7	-	CASSLWSGVGYEQYF	TGCGCCAGCAGCTTGTGGTCAGGGGTAGGCTACGAGCAGTACTTC
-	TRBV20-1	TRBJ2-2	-	CSARDAQRWELFF	TGCAGTGCTAGAGATGCGCAGCGATGGGAGCTGTTTTTT
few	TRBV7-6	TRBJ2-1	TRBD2	CASSLGTGRSSYNEQFF	TGTGCCAGCAGCTTAGGGACCGGGAGGAGCTCCTACAATGAGCAGTTCTTC
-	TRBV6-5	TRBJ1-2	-	CASSYSKGLDYGYTF	TGTGCCAGCAGTTACTCGAAGGGCTTAGACTATGGCTACACCTTC
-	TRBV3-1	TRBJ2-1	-	CASSWTGLMGQNEQFF	TGTGCCAGCAGCTGGACGGGATTAATGGGGCAAAATGAGCAGTTCTTC
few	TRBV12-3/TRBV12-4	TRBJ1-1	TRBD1	CASTQGQRNTEAFF	TGTGCCAGCACCCAGGGACAGAGAAACACTGAAGCTTTCTTT
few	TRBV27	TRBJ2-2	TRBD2	CASSLWAGVTGELFF	TGTGCCAGCAGTTTATGGGCGGGAGTTACCGGGGAGCTGTTTTTT
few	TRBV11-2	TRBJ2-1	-	CASSIRGYNEQFF	TGTGCCAGCAGCATACGGGGCTACAATGAGCAGTTCTTC
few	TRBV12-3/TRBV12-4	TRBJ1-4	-	CASRTTANEKLFF	TGTGCCAGCAGGACGACAGCAAATGAAAAACTGTTTTTT